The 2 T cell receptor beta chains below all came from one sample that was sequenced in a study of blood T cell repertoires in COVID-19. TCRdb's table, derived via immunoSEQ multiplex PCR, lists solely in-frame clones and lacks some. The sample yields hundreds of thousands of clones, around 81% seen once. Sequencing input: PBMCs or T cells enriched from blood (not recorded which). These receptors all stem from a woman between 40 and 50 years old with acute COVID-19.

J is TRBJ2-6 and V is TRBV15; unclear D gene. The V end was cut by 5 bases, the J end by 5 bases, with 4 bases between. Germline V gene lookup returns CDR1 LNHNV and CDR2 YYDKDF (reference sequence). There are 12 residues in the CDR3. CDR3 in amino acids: CATSPRANVLTF. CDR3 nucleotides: TGTGCCACCAGCCCCAGGGCCAACGTCCTGACTTTC.

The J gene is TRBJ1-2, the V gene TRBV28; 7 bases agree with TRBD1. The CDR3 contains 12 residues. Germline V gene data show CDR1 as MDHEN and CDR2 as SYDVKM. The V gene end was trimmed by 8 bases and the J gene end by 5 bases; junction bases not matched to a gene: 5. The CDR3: CASSGTAYGYTF. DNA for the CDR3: TGTGCCAGCTCCGGGACAGCATATGGCTACACCTTC.